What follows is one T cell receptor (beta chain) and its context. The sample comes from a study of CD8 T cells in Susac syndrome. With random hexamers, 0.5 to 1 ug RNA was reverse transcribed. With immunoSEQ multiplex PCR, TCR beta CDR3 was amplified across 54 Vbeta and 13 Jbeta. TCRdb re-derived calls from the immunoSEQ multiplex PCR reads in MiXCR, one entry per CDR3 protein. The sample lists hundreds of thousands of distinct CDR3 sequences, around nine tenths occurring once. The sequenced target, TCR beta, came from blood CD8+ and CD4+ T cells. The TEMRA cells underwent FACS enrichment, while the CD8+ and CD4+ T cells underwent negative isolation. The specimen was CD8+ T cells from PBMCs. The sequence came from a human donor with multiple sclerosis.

In DNA form, the CDR3 reads TGTGCCAGCAGTTTAGCCGCCGGGACTAGCGGGGGTTACACCGGGGAGCTGTTTTTT. Translation: CASSLAAGTSGGYTGELFF. The chain recombines TRBV27 with TRBJ2-2; 14 bases map to TRBD2. V lost 2 bases to trimming and J lost 3 bases; unmatched junction nucleotides: 8. The CDR3 is made up of 19 amino acids. Germline V lookup: CDR1 MNHEY, CDR2 SMNVEV (reference sequence).